A selection of T cell receptor beta chains follows, all from one sample in a study of blood T cell repertoires in COVID-19. Repertoires were generated with immunoSEQ multiplex PCR, while TCRdb's copy carries only in-frame clones and drops some. The table shows about 250,000 clones, with 70% to 90% occurring only once. Sequences were obtained from peripheral blood. Source of these receptors: a woman in her sixties or seventies with active or convalescent COVID-19. The CDR3 runs from the conserved cysteine through the conserved F or W. D genes are given only for firm matches. A clone size is listed for some rows: how often the clone was seen (once, few, many), or a class if it is expanded.

-,TRBJ1-2,TRBV11-3,few,CASSSTRTQKGYTF,TGTGCCAGCAGTTCTACTCGGACTCAAAAGGGCTACACCTTC
TRBD1,TRBJ2-5,TRBV2,-,CASSGRDRAETQYF,TGTGCCAGCAGTGGGAGGGACAGGGCGGAGACCCAGTACTTC
-,TRBJ1-1,TRBV11-2,-,CASSPYSTEAFF,TGTGCCAGCAGCCCGTACAGCACTGAAGCTTTCTTT
TRBD1,TRBJ1-2,TRBV2,-,CASMLRQGWGYTF,TGTGCCAGCATGCTCCGACAGGGATGGGGCTACACCTTC
TRBD1,TRBJ2-7,TRBV5-1,few,CASSFDRVEQYF,TGCGCCAGCAGCTTCGACAGGGTCGAGCAGTACTTC
-,TRBJ2-2,TRBV10-1,-,CASRGGNTGELFF,TGCGCCAGCAGAGGGGGAAACACCGGGGAGCTGTTTTTT
TRBD1,TRBJ2-3,TRBV30,-,CAWGQVEDTQYF,TGTGCCTGGGGACAGGTGGAAGATACGCAGTATTTT
-,TRBJ1-2,TRBV19,-,CASNQGQDYGYTF,TGTGCCAGTAATCAGGGCCAGGACTATGGCTACACCTTC
-,TRBJ2-1,TRBV11-3,-,CASSLDRWGAWNEQFF,TGTGCCAGCAGCTTAGATCGTTGGGGAGCGTGGAATGAGCAGTTCTTC
-,TRBJ2-7,TRBV11-3,-,CASSSNYEQYF,TGTGCCAGCAGCTCTAACTACGAGCAGTACTTC
TRBD1,TRBJ2-1,TRBV4-2,-,CASGRTGDNEQFF,TGTGCCAGCGGCCGGACAGGGGACAATGAGCAGTTCTTC
-,TRBJ2-3,TRBV3-1/TRBV3-2,-,CASSRWEQDTQYF,TGTGCCAGCAGCCGTTGGGAGCAAGATACGCAGTATTTT
-,TRBJ2-1,TRBV5-1,-,CASSGQWNEQFF,TGCGCCAGCAGCGGACAGTGGAATGAGCAGTTCTTC
TRBD2,TRBJ2-2,TRBV7-3,-,CASSRSGQNTGELFF,TGTGCCAGCAGCCGTAGCGGGCAGAACACCGGGGAGCTGTTTTTT
-,TRBJ2-6,TRBV10-1,many,CASSEGPGVSGANVLTF,TGCGCCAGCAGTGAGGGACCAGGGGTCTCTGGGGCCAACGTCCTGACTTTC
-,TRBJ2-2,TRBV21-1,-,CASSKLMEGGAPNTGELFF,TGTGCCAGCAGCAAATTGATGGAAGGGGGCGCCCCGAACACCGGGGAGCTGTTTTTT
TRBD1,TRBJ1-2,TRBV2,-,CASSTRTGLDYGYTF,TGTGCCAGCAGCACCAGGACAGGGCTGGACTATGGCTACACCTTC
-,TRBJ1-5,TRBV7-6,-,CASSLAEDQPQHF,TGTGCCAGCAGCTTGGCGGAGGATCAGCCCCAGCATTTT
TRBD1,TRBJ1-2,TRBV6-6,few,CASRGGGQVYGYTF,TGTGCCAGCAGAGGAGGGGGACAGGTCTATGGCTACACCTTC
TRBD2,TRBJ2-1,TRBV7-6,once,CASSPRGWTSGSRSSYNEQFF,TGTGCCAGCAGCCCCAGAGGTTGGACTAGCGGGAGTCGGAGCTCCTACAATGAGCAGTTCTTC
TRBD2,TRBJ2-3,TRBV28,-,CASSLPGLVTSTDTQYF,TGTGCCAGCAGTTTACCGGGACTAGTGACTAGCACAGATACGCAGTATTTT
-,TRBJ2-1,TRBV5-8,-,CASSLDTGNEQFF,TGTGCCAGCAGCTTGGATACAGGCAATGAGCAGTTCTTC
-,TRBJ2-2,TRBV19,-,CASSIDRNTGELFF,TGTGCCAGTAGTATAGATCGTAACACCGGGGAGCTGTTTTTT
-,TRBJ2-2,TRBV5-1,-,CASSWDTPNTGELFF,TGCGCCAGCAGCTGGGACACCCCGAACACCGGGGAGCTGTTTTTT
-,TRBJ2-7,TRBV11-2,-,CASSFFSPGDHEQYF,TGTGCCAGCAGCTTTTTTAGTCCAGGGGATCACGAGCAGTACTTC
-,TRBJ2-1,TRBV7-8,few,CASSLVPGSSSYNEQFF,TGTGCCAGCAGCTTAGTGCCCGGGTCGAGCTCCTACAATGAGCAGTTCTTC
TRBD1,TRBJ1-1,TRBV2,-,CATTEDRVNTEAFF,TGTGCCACCACGGAGGACAGGGTGAACACTGAAGCTTTCTTT
TRBD2,TRBJ2-2,TRBV30,-,CAWRARLAGVRTGELFF,TGTGCCTGGAGGGCAAGACTAGCGGGAGTGCGAACCGGGGAGCTGTTTTTT
TRBD2,TRBJ2-3,TRBV5-4,-,CASSLGLAETDTQYF,TGTGCCAGCAGCTTGGGACTAGCGGAGACAGATACGCAGTATTTT
TRBD2,TRBJ2-3,TRBV9,-,CASSVEGTSVVDTQYF,TGTGCCAGCAGCGTAGAGGGGACTAGCGTTGTAGATACGCAGTATTTT
TRBD2,TRBJ2-3,TRBV10-3,few,CAIRLAGEVDTQYF,TGTGCCATCCGACTAGCGGGAGAGGTAGATACGCAGTATTTT
-,TRBJ1-6,TRBV6-5,-,CASSSGSGGPLHF,TGTGCCAGCAGTTCGGGGTCCGGGGGACCCCTCCACTTT
-,TRBJ1-4,TRBV6-5,-,CASSYSGGRLEKLFF,TGTGCCAGCAGTTACTCAGGGGGAAGACTTGAAAAACTGTTTTTT
-,TRBJ2-5,TRBV5-8,-,CASRRTVMETQYF,TGTGCCAGCAGACGGACAGTCATGGAGACCCAGTACTTC
TRBD2,TRBJ2-7,TRBV5-5,-,CASTPPQLAVYEQYF,TGTGCCAGCACCCCGCCCCAGCTAGCGGTTTACGAGCAGTACTTC
-,TRBJ1-2,TRBV5-5,-,CASSLVVSSNYGYTF,TGTGCCAGCAGCTTGGTCGTCAGTTCTAACTATGGCTACACCTTC
-,TRBJ2-5,TRBV5-4,-,CASSLAGAGETQYF,TGTGCCAGCAGCTTGGCAGGGGCCGGGGAGACCCAGTACTTC
-,TRBJ1-2,TRBV19,-,CASSSPHGGSPESTF,TGTGCCAGTAGTAGCCCCCATGGCGGTTCACCTGAGAGCACCTTC
TRBD2,TRBJ2-7,TRBV5-8,-,CASSFGTSGTYEQYF,TGTGCCAGCAGTTTTGGGACTAGCGGGACCTACGAGCAGTACTTC
TRBD1,TRBJ1-4,TRBV10-3,-,CAISEGQDGEKLFF,TGTGCCATCAGTGAGGGACAGGATGGGGAAAAACTGTTTTTT
-,TRBJ2-3,TRBV4-2,once,CASTVTEDYFTDTQYF,TGTGCCAGCACCGTAACGGAGGACTATTTCACAGATACGCAGTATTTT
-,TRBJ2-5,TRBV5-6,-,CASSLDRETQYF,TGTGCCAGCAGCTTGGACCGGGAGACCCAGTACTTC
TRBD1,TRBJ1-4,TRBV6-1,-,CASSGNNAGTVGSTNEKLFF,TGTGCCAGCAGTGGAAATAATGCCGGGACAGTGGGAAGCACTAATGAAAAACTGTTTTTT
-,TRBJ1-2,TRBV5-1,-,CASSLAEGPYGYTF,TGCGCCAGCAGCTTGGCCGAGGGTCCCTATGGCTACACCTTC
TRBD1,TRBJ2-1,TRBV9,-,CASSSFRDRGKHNEQFF,TGTGCCAGCAGCTCATTCCGGGACAGGGGGAAGCACAATGAGCAGTTCTTC
-,TRBJ1-5,TRBV2,once,CASSLDRSGNQPQHF,TGTGCCAGCAGTCTAGACAGGAGTGGCAATCAGCCCCAGCATTTT
-,TRBJ1-1,TRBV5-4,-,CASSQDSVGRVNTEAFF,TGTGCCAGCAGCCAGGACAGCGTTGGTAGGGTGAACACTGAAGCTTTCTTT
TRBD2,TRBJ2-1,TRBV29-1,-,CSVGAGGNNEQFF,TGCAGCGTTGGGGCGGGAGGGAATAATGAGCAGTTCTTC
-,TRBJ1-3,TRBV7-7,-,CASSLEGVSGNTIYF,TGTGCTAGCAGCTTAGAGGGAGTTTCTGGAAACACCATATATTTT
-,TRBJ2-1,TRBV5-1,few,CASSLDGYSNEQFF,TGCGCCAGCAGCTTGGACGGGTACTCCAATGAGCAGTTCTTC